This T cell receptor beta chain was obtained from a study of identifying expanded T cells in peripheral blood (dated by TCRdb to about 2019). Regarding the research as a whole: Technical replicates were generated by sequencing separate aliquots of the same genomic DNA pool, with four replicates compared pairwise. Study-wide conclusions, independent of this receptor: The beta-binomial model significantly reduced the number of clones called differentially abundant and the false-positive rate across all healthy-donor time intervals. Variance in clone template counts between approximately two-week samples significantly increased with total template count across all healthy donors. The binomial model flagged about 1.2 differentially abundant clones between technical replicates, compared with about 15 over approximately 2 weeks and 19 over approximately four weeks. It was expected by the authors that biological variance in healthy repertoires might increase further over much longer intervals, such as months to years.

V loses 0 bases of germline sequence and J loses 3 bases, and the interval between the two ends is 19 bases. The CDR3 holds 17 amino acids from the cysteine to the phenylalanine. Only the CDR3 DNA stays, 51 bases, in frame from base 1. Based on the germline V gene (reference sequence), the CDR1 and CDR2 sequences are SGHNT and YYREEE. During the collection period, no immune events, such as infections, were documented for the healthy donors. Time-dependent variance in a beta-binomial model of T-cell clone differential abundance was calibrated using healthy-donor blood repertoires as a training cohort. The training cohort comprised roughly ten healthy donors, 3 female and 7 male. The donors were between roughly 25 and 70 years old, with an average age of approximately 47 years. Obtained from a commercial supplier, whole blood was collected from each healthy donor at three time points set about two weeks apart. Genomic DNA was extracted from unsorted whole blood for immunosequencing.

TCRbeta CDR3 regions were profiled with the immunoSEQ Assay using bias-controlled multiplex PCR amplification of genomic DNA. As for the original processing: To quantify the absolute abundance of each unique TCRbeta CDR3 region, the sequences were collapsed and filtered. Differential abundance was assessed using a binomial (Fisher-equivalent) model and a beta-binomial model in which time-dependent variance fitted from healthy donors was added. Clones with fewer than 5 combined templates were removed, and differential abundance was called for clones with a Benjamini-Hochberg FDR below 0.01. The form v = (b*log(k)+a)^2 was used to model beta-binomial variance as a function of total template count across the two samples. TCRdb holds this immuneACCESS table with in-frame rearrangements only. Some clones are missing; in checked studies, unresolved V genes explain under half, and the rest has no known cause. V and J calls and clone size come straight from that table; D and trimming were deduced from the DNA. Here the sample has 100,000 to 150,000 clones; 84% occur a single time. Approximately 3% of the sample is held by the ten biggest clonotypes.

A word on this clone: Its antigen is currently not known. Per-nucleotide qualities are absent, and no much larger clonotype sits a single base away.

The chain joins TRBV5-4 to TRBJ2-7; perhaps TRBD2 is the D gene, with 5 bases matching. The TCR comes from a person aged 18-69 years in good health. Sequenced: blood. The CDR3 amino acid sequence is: CASSLGPTGRRDYEQYF. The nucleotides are TGTGCCAGCAGCTTGGGCCCCACGGGGAGAAGGGACTACGAGCAGTACTTC. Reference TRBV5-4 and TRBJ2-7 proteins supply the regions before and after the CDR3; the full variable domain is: ETGVTQSPTHLIKTRGQQVTLRCSSQSGHNTVSWYQQALGQGPQFIFQYYREEENGRGNFPPRFSGLQFPNYSSELNVNALELDDSALYLCASSLGPTGRRDYEQYFGPGTRLTVT.